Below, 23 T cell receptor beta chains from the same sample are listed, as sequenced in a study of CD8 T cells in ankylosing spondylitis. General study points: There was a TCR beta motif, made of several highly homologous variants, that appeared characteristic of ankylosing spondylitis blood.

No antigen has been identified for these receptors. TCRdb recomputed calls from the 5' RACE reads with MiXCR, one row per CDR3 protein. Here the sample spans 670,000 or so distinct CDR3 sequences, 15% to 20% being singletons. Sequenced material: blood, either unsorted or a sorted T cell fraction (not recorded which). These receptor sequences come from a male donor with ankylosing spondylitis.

CDR3 coding DNA: TGTGCCAGCAGCCCCCGCCCGCGACTAGCGGGGGGGAGCTCCTACAATGAGCAGTTCTTC. It codes for CASSPRPRLAGGSSYNEQFF. J is TRBJ2-1 and V is TRBV11-2; 14 positions agree with TRBD2. The CDR3 sequence is 20 residues long. V shed 5 bases and J 0 bases; nucleotides not matched to a gene: 12. Per the germline V gene, CDR1 is SGHAT and CDR2 is FQNNGV. Full variable domain (remainder filled in from reference TRBV11-2 and TRBJ2-1): EAGVAQSPRYKIIEKRQSVAFWCNPISGHATLYWYQQILGQGPKLLIQFQNNGVVDDSQLPKDRFSAERLKGVDSTLKIQPAKLEDSAVYLCASSPRPRLAGGSSYNEQFFGPGTRLTVL.

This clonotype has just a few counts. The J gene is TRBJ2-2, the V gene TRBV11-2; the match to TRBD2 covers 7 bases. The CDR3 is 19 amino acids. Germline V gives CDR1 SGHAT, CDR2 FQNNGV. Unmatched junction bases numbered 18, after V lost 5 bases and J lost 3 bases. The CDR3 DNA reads TGTGCCAGCAGCGGACATGGGGAGGTTGGGGAGGGACACACCGGGGAGCTGTTTTTT. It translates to CASSGHGEVGEGHTGELFF.

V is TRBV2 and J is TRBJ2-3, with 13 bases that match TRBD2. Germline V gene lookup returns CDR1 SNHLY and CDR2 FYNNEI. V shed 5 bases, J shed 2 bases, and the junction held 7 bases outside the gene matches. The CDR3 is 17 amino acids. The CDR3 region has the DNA TGTGCCAGCAGTACCACGACTAGCGGGGGGATCACAGATACGCAGTATTTT. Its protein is CASSTTTSGGITDTQYF.

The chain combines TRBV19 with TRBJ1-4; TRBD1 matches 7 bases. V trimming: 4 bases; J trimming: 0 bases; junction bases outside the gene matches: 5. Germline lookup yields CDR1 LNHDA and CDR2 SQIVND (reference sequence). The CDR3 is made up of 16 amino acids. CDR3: CASSTYRGATNEKLFF. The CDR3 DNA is TGTGCCAGTAGTACATACAGGGGAGCAACTAATGAAAAACTGTTTTTT.

CDR3 bases: TGCGCCAGCAGCTCGGGGGCTAGCGGGGGCCTGAGGACAGATACGCAGTATTTT. Residues: CASSSGASGGLRTDTQYF. V usage is TRBV5-1 and J usage is TRBJ2-3; 10 positions agree with TRBD2. The CDR3 contains 18 residues. With V trimmed by 3 bases and J by 3 bases, 13 bases remained unmatched. CDR1 SGHRS and CDR2 YFSETQ come from the germline V gene.

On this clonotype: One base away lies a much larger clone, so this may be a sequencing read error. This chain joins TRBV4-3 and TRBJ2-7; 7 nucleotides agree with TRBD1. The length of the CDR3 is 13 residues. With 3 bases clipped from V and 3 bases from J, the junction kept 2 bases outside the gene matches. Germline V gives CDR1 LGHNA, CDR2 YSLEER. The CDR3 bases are TGCGCCAGCAGCCACAGACAGGGCTACGAGCAGTACTTC. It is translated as CASSHRQGYEQYF.

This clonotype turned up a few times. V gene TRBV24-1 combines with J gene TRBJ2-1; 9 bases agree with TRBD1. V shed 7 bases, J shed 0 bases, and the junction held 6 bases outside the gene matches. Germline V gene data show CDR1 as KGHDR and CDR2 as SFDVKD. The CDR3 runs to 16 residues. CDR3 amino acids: CATSKQGAGSYNEQFF. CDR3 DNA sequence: TGTGCCACCAGCAAACAGGGGGCCGGCTCCTACAATGAGCAGTTCTTC.

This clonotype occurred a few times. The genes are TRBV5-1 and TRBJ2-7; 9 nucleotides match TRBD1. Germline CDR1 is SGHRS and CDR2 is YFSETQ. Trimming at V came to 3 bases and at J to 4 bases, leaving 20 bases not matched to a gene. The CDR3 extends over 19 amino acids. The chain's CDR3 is CASSWSVVTGGLTGYEQYF. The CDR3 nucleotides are TGCGCCAGCAGCTGGTCGGTAGTGACAGGGGGACTCACAGGTTACGAGCAGTACTTC. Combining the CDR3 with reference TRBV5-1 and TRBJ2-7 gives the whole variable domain KAGVTQTPRYLIKTRGQQVTLSCSPISGHRSVSWYQQTPGQGLQFLFEYFSETQRNKGNFPGRFSGRQFSNSRSEMNVSTLELGDSALYLCASSWSVVTGGLTGYEQYFGPGTRLTVT.

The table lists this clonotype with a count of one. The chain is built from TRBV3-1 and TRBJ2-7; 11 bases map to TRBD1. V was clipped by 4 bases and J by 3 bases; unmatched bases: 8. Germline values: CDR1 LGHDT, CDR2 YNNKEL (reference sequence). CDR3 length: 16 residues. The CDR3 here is CASSPRRDRGIYEQYF. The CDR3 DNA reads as TGTGCCAGCAGCCCCCGACGGGACAGGGGGATCTACGAGCAGTACTTC.

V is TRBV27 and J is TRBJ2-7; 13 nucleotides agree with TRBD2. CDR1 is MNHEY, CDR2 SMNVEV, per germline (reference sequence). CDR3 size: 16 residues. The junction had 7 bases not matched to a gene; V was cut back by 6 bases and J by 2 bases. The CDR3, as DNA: TGTGCCAGCAGAGGACTAGCGGGAGCGGGAACCTACGAGCAGTACTTC. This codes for CASRGLAGAGTYEQYF.

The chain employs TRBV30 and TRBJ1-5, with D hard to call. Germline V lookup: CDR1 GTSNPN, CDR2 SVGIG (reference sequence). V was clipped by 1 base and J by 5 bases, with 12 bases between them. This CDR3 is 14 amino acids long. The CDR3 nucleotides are TGTGCCTGGAGTGCCAGAGGGAGGGATCAGCCCCAGCATTTT. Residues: CAWSARGRDQPQHF.

The CDR3 DNA reads TGTGCCAGCAGTTCGCACCGGGACAGGGGCAGGAATGAGCAGTTCTTC. The encoded protein is CASSSHRDRGRNEQFF. This rearrangement joins TRBV6-2 or TRBV6-3 to TRBJ2-1; the match to TRBD1 covers 10 bases. V shed 4 bases and J 7 bases; nucleotides not matched to a gene: 10. There are 16 residues in the CDR3. Per germline, CDR1 MNHEY and CDR2 SVGEGT.

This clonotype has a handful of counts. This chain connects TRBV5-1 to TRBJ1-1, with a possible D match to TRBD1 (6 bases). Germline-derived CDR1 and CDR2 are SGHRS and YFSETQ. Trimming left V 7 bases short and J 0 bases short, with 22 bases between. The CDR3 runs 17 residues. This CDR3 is CASYPWSGTQLNTEAFF. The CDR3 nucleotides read TGCGCCAGCTACCCCTGGAGCGGGACACAATTGAACACTGAAGCTTTCTTT.

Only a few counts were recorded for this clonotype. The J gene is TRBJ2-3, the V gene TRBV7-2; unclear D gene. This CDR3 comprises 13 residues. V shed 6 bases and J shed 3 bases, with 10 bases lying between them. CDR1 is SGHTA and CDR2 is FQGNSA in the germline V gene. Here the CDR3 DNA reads TGTGCCAGCAGTTACTGGGTTACAGATACGCAGTATTTT. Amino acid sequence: CASSYWVTDTQYF.

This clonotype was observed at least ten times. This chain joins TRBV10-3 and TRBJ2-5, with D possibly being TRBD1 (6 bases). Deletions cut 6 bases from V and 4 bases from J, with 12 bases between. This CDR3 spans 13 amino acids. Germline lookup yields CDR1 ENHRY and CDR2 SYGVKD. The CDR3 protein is CAISSGVGETQYF. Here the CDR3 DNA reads TGTGCCATCAGCTCAGGGGTAGGAGAGACCCAGTACTTC.

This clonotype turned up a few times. The CDR3 region is CATSRDSPGGYTF. CDR3 in DNA: TGTGCCACCAGCAGAGATTCCCCTGGCGGCTACACCTTC. V usage is TRBV15 and J usage is TRBJ1-2, with D unclear. CDR1 and CDR2 (germline): LNHNV, YYDKDF (reference sequence). This CDR3 spans 13 amino acids. V was shortened by 0 bases and J by 8 bases, with 10 bases between the two germline ends.

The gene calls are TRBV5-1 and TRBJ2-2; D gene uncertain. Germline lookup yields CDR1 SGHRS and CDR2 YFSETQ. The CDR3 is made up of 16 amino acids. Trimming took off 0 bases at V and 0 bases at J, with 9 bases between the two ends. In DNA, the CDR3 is TGCGCCAGCAGCTTGGGACAACGCGCGAACACCGGGGAGCTGTTTTTT. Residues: CASSLGQRANTGELFF.

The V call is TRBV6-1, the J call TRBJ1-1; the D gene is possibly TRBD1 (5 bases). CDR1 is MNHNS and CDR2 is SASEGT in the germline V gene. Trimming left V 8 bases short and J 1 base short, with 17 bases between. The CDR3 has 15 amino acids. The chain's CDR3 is CASGLTGLPNTEAFF. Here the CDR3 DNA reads TGTGCCAGCGGATTAACGGGACTCCCGAACACTGAAGCTTTCTTT.

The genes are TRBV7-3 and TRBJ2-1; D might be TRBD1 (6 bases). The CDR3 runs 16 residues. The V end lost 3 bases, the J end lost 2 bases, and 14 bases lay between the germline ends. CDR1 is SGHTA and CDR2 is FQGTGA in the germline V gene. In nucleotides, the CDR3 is TGTGCCAGCAGCTTCCGTCGGACAGCCACCTACAATGAGCAGTTCTTC. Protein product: CASSFRRTATYNEQFF.

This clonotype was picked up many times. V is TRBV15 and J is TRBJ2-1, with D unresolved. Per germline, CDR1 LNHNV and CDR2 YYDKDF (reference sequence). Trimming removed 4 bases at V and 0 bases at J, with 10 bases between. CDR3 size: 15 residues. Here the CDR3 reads CATSIGISSYNEQFF. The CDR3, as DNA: TGTGCCACCAGCATAGGCATCAGCTCCTACAATGAGCAGTTCTTC.

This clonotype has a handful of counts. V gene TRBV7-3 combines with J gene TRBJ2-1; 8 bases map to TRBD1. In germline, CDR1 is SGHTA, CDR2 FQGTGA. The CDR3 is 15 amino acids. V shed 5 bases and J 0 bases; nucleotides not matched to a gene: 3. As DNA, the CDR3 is TGTGCCAGCAGCCACGACAGGGGCTCCTACAATGAGCAGTTCTTC. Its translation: CASSHDRGSYNEQFF.

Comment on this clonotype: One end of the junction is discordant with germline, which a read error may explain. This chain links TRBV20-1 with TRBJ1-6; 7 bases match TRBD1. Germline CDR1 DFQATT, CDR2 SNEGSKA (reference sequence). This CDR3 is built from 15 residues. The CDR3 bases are TGCAGTGCTTTACCAATGACAGGGTGGAATTCATCCCTCCACTTT. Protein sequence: CSALPMTGWNSSLHF.

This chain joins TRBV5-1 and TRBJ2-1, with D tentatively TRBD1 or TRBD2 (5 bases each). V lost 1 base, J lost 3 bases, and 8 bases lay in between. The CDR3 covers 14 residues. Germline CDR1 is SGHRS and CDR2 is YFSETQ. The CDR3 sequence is CASSLLGDYNEQFF. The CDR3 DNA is TGCGCCAGCAGCTTGCTGGGGGACTACAATGAGCAGTTCTTC.